A single sample is the source of the 14 T cell receptor beta chains below, sequenced in a study of CXCR3-negative and CXCR3-positive naive CD8 T cells. UMI-labeled 5' RACE TRB cDNA libraries were prepared from the cells. TCRdb re-called the 5' RACE reads; every CDR3 protein appears as one record, without DNA. Recorded for this sample: 65,000 to 85,000 distinct CDR3 sequences. Sample: naive CXCR3- CD8+ T cells from blood. Subset reported: CD45RO-CCR7+CD27+CD95- naive CD8+ T cells lacking CXCR3 (TNR3-). The receptor set was obtained from a human donor in good health. Some clones in this sample may be carry-over from other donors' samples.

The CDR3 is CASSTQSGPYEQYF. The gene calls are TRBV19 and TRBJ2-7; TCRdb's D call of TRBD2 is untestable without DNA. This CDR3 contains 14 residues. Germline lookup yields CDR1 LNHDA and CDR2 SQIVND (reference sequence).

J is TRBJ2-4 and V is TRBV29-1; TCRdb proposes TRBD1, but this gene call is untestable without DNA. The V gene's germline CDR1 is SQVTM and CDR2 ANQGSEA. This CDR3 has 11 residues. The CDR3 loop reads CSVLRENIQYF.

The chain couples TRBV14 to TRBJ2-1. This CDR3 has 14 amino acids. Germline V gene data show CDR1 as SGHDN and CDR2 as FVKESK. CDR3 residues: CASSQEMDYNEQFF.

The V gene is TRBV28, the J gene TRBJ1-5; TCRdb's D call of TRBD1 is untestable without DNA. The germline V gene has CDR1 MDHEN and CDR2 SYDVKM. CDR3 length: 15 residues. Here the CDR3 reads CASSLGGLGNQPQHF.

V usage is TRBV11-2 and J usage is TRBJ2-7. The germline gives CDR1 SGHAT, CDR2 FQNNGV. CDR3 size: 16 residues. This CDR3 reads CASSGYKNGDTYEQYF.

The V and J genes are TRBV4-2 and TRBJ2-3. The germline gives CDR1 LGHNA, CDR2 YNFKEQ. The CDR3 is made up of 12 amino acids. The CDR3 sequence: CASSPYQDTQYF.

The V call is TRBV6-5, the J call TRBJ2-1; TCRdb picks TRBD2, but there is no DNA to check that call. Germline loops: CDR1 MNHEY, CDR2 SVGAGI. The CDR3 contains 16 residues. The CDR3 is CASSLLAGAPLNEQFF.

V usage is TRBV7-9 and J usage is TRBJ1-1; TCRdb indicates TRBD1, and absent DNA this call remains unverified. The CDR3 loop spans 15 amino acids. The V gene's germline CDR1 is SEHNR and CDR2 FQNEAQ (reference sequence). CDR3 sequence reads: CASSSGQGVLPEAFF.

J is TRBJ1-4 and V is TRBV12-3 or TRBV12-4; TCRdb picks TRBD1, but there is no DNA to check that call. CDR3 size: 13 residues. Here the CDR3 reads CASSFRGGEKLFF.

The V and J genes are TRBV28 and TRBJ2-3; TCRdb outputs TRBD1, but without DNA this stays unchecked. The germline CDR1 and CDR2 sequences are MDHEN and SYDVKM. The CDR3 length is 15 residues. CDR3 region: CASGAGTTSTDTQYF. The entire variable domain, with the rest obtained from reference TRBV28 and TRBJ2-3, is as follows: DVKVTQSSRYLVKRTGEKVFLECVQDMDHENMFWYRQDPGLGLRLIYFSYDVKMKEKGDIPEGYSVSREKKERFSLILESASTNQTSMYLCASGAGTTSTDTQYFGPGTRLTVL.

The V and J genes are TRBV12-3 or TRBV12-4 and TRBJ2-1; TCRdb reports TRBD2, a call that lacks DNA to check it against. There are 14 residues in the CDR3. Here the CDR3 reads CASSFWTSGNEQFF.

The chain links TRBV28 to TRBJ1-3. The CDR3 length is 13 residues. Looked up from germline, CDR1 is MDHEN and CDR2 is SYDVKM. The CDR3 spells CASSLGAGNTIYF.

V is TRBV12-3 or TRBV12-4 and J is TRBJ2-7. This CDR3 is 15 amino acids long. The CDR3 spells CASSFILTNPYEQYF.

V is TRBV30 and J is TRBJ2-7; no DNA is available, so the TRBD1 call from TCRdb remains unchecked. The germline CDR1 and CDR2 sequences are GTSNPN and SVGIG (reference sequence). The length of the CDR3 is 14 residues. CDR3 region: CAWEKGQGDYEQYF.